This T cell receptor (beta chain) was identified in a study of cytomegalovirus exposure and HLA in healthy donors. The CDR3 loop spans 14 amino acids. V was pared by 3 bases and J by 4 bases, with 12 bases between. Germline CDR1 is SGHAT and CDR2 is FQNNGV. Primers: 60 Vbeta forward and 13 Jbeta reverse. Assay: immunoSEQ multiplex PCR; the TCRdb copy retains only in-frame clones and omits some. The table shows hundreds of thousands of clones, with 85% to 90% occurring only once. This clone was found a few times. The chain carries TRBV11-2 and TRBJ1-2; D unclear. This TCR derives from a woman aged 18 to 35 in good health and CMV-seronegative. Sequenced sample: PBMCs. CDR3 in DNA: TGTGCCAGCAGCTTTCCCGGAGATCGCTATGGCTACACCTTC. Amino acid sequence: CASSFPGDRYGYTF.